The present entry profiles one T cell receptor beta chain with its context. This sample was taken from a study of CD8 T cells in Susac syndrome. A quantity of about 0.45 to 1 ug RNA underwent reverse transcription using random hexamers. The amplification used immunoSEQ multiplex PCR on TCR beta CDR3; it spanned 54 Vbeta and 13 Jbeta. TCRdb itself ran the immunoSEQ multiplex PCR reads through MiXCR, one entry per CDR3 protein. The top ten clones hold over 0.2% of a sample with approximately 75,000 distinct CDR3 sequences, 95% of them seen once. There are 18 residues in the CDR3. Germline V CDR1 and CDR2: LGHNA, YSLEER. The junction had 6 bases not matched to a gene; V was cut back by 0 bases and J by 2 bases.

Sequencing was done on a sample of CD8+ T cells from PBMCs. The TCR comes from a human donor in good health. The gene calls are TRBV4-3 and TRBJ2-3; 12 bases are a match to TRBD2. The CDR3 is CASSQDLASGGATDTQYF. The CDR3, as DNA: TGCGCCAGCAGCCAAGATCTGGCTAGCGGGGGGGCCACAGATACGCAGTATTTT.